This T cell receptor beta chain derives from a study of blood T cell repertoires in COVID-19. The wider study: There were acute and convalescent COVID-19 samples, and they came from the United States, Italy and Spain. T cells, B-cell-depleted T cells, or PBMCs provided the cDNA or gDNA that served as material.

CDR3 size: 15 residues. Between the trimmed V and J ends, which lost 2 bases and 0 bases, there was a span of 10 bases. CDR1 SGHRS and CDR2 YFSETQ come from the germline V gene. Original handling: Reference gene primer amplification gave estimated nucleated cell counts. Sequencing was performed with immunoSEQ multiplex PCR; in TCRdb, only in-frame clones are kept and a portion is missing. Clone size and V and J calls were adopted from that table, with D and trimming inferred from the DNA. The sample consists of a few hundred thousand clones, roughly 86% of them appearing once. The TCR comes from a man between 60 and 70 years old with acute or convalescent COVID-19. The sequenced sample was peripheral blood. The chain is built from TRBV5-1 and TRBJ2-3; perhaps TRBD1 as D (5 bases). DNA of the CDR3: TGCGCCAGCAGCTTTGGGCAGGGTAGCACAGATACGCAGTATTTT. Protein product: CASSFGQGSTDTQYF.